Below, 24 T cell receptor beta chains from the same sample are listed, as sequenced in a study of cytomegalovirus exposure and HLA in healthy donors. Researchers ran the PCR with 60 Vbeta and 13 Jbeta primers. The protocol was immunoSEQ multiplex PCR, while the TCRdb copy is restricted to in-frame clones and leaves out a portion. The sample lists over 65,000 clones, approximately 71% occurring once. Sequencing used PBMCs. The receptors shown here come from a man aged 60 to 75 in good health and CMV-seropositive.

The genes are TRBV6-5 and TRBJ2-3, with 7 nucleotides matching TRBD2. CDR3 length: 14 residues. Germline lookup yields CDR1 MNHEY and CDR2 SVGAGI. V was pared by 6 bases and J by 1 base, with 4 bases of the junction left unmatched. CDR3 sequence reads: CASRTSGGTDTQYF. Written as DNA, the CDR3 is TGTGCCAGCAGAACAAGCGGGGGCACAGATACGCAGTATTTT.

The CDR3, as DNA: TGTGCCAGCAGTTATGGCGGGAGGGCCACCTACGAGCAGTACTTC. The encoded protein is CASSYGGRATYEQYF. V gene TRBV6-5 combines with J gene TRBJ2-7, with 9 bases matching TRBD2. Trimming cost V 3 bases and J 2 bases; bases outside gene matches: 5. The germline V gene has CDR1 MNHEY and CDR2 SVGAGI. CDR3 length equals 15 residues.

The CDR3 DNA reads TGCGCCAGCAGTGACAGCTACGAGCAGTACTTC. Its translation: CASSDSYEQYF. The V gene is TRBV10-1, the J gene TRBJ2-7, with D unclear. CDR3 length: 11 residues. CDR1 is WNHNN and CDR2 is SYGVQD in the germline V gene (reference sequence). Trimming cost V 3 bases and J 3 bases, with 3 bases left between them.

This chain joins TRBV29-1 and TRBJ2-7, with 8 bases that match TRBD1. After removal of 7 bases from V and 0 bases from J, the junction contained 5 bases not matched to a gene. The CDR3 is 13 amino acids. Per germline, CDR1 SQVTM and CDR2 ANQGSEA. Written as DNA, the CDR3 is TGCAGCGGTGTAGGACAGGGCTCCTACGAGCAGTACTTC. This translates into CSGVGQGSYEQYF.

The rearrangement uses TRBV7-8 and TRBJ2-2; D not certain. In germline, CDR1 is SGHVS, CDR2 FQNEAQ. Deletions cut 4 bases from V and 2 bases from J, with 8 bases between. CDR3 size: 14 residues. The CDR3 DNA follows: TGTGCCAGCAGCTCCCAAAAAAACACCGGGGAGCTGTTTTTT. Translating gives CASSSQKNTGELFF.

CDR3 bases: TGTGCCAGCTCAGTGGACAGGAGCCGCACTGAAGCTTTCTTT. Encoded protein: CASSVDRSRTEAFF. The chain employs TRBV18 and TRBJ1-1, with 7 bases fitting TRBD1. The V segment lost 5 bases and the J segment 4 bases; nucleotides outside the gene matches: 7. This CDR3 has 14 residues. The germline V gene has CDR1 KGHSH and CDR2 LQKENI.

The chain employs TRBV5-1 and TRBJ2-1, with 8 bases aligning to TRBD2. The CDR3 runs 12 residues. The V gene end was trimmed by 5 bases and the J gene end by 9 bases; junction bases not matched to a gene: 4. The germline V gene encodes CDR1 SGHRS and CDR2 YFSETQ. CDR3 nucleotides: TGCGCCAGCAGAGGACTAGCCGGTGAGCAGTTCTTC. This translates into CASRGLAGEQFF. Full variable domain (outside the CDR3, taken from reference TRBV5-1 and TRBJ2-1): KAGVTQTPRYLIKTRGQQVTLSCSPISGHRSVSWYQQTPGQGLQFLFEYFSETQRNKGNFPGRFSGRQFSNSRSEMNVSTLELGDSALYLCASRGLAGEQFFGPGTRLTVL.

The chain links TRBV9 to TRBJ2-1, with 7 bases lining up with TRBD1. Germline trimming cut 0 bases from V and 0 bases from J; bases unmatched to any gene: 6. In germline, CDR1 is SGDLS, CDR2 YYNGEE. CDR3 size: 17 residues. The CDR3 is CASSVDWAGGSYNEQFF. DNA for the CDR3: TGTGCCAGCAGCGTAGATTGGGCAGGGGGCTCCTACAATGAGCAGTTCTTC.

The chain has TRBV19 and TRBJ1-1; tentatively, D is TRBD1 (5 bases). Germline lookup yields CDR1 LNHDA and CDR2 SQIVND (reference sequence). The ends were cut back, 1 base at V and 3 bases at J, with 9 bases in the middle. The CDR3 spans 14 residues. In nucleotides, the CDR3 is TGTGCCAGTAGTATAGCGGTGGGGCACACTGAAGCTTTCTTT. Translated: CASSIAVGHTEAFF.

To note about this clone: Relative to the germline gene, one junction end is altered; a read error may explain this. The chain uses TRBV4-1 and TRBJ2-7, with 7 positions matching TRBD2. This CDR3 has 15 amino acids. The germline CDR1 and CDR2 sequences are MGHRA and YSYEKL. The CDR3 region is CASSQERDASYEQYF. The CDR3 bases are TGTGCCAGCAGCCAAGAGCGGGACGCTTCCTACGAGCAGTACTTC.

This clone was seen a few times. The chain recombines TRBV7-9 with TRBJ2-7; TRBD1 agrees at 8 bases. Germline-derived CDR1 and CDR2 are SEHNR and FQNEAQ (reference sequence). This CDR3 is 15 amino acids long. J was trimmed by 5 bases and V by 5 bases; bases with no gene match: 11. The CDR3 DNA reads as TGTGCCAGCAGCCCAGTAACGACAGGGGCGGACGAGCAGTACTTC. This translates into CASSPVTTGADEQYF.

The V call is TRBV19, the J call TRBJ2-1; 7 bases map to TRBD2. Germline CDR1 LNHDA, CDR2 SQIVND (reference sequence). The J segment lost 6 bases and the V segment lost 7 bases, leaving 6 bases of the junction unmatched. This CDR3 has 13 amino acids. The CDR3 loop reads CASTVTSPNEQFF. The DNA of the CDR3 is TGTGCCAGTACCGTGACTAGCCCCAATGAGCAGTTCTTC.

This chain links TRBV29-1 with TRBJ1-1; TRBD1 aligns across 11 bases. This CDR3 is built from 14 residues. Germline V gene lookup returns CDR1 SQVTM and CDR2 ANQGSEA. Unmatched junction bases numbered 1, after V lost 0 bases and J lost 4 bases. CDR3 sequence (DNA): TGCAGCGTTGAAGATGGGACAGGGGGCACTGAAGCTTTCTTT. It encodes CSVEDGTGGTEAFF.

The chain is built from TRBV7-2 and TRBJ1-1; D may be TRBD1 (6 bases). The CDR3 spans 14 residues. From germline, CDR1 is SGHTA and CDR2 FQGNSA. The germline V and J ends were trimmed by 1 base and 2 bases, with 8 bases remaining between them. The CDR3 spells CASSLGRGNTEAFF. The CDR3 DNA reads as TGTGCCAGCAGCTTAGGCAGGGGAAACACTGAAGCTTTCTTT.

The V call is TRBV7-8, the J call TRBJ2-1; D is possibly TRBD1 (5 bases). There are 17 residues in the CDR3. The germline CDR1 and CDR2 sequences are SGHVS and FQNEAQ. Trimming took 4 bases from V and 6 from J, leaving 22 bases between them. The CDR3 protein is CASSSTGVGKVANEQFF. For the CDR3, the DNA is TGTGCCAGCAGCTCTACAGGAGTGGGCAAAGTCGCCAATGAGCAGTTCTTC.

This clone came up once. The chain joins TRBV11-3 to TRBJ2-5, with D possibly being TRBD1 (9 bases). The V and J ends lost 3 bases and 5 bases respectively, with 22 bases between them. Germline V gives CDR1 SGHNT, CDR2 YENEEA. The CDR3 has 17 residues. CDR3 region: CASSFGTGRGVSETQYF. The CDR3 DNA is TGTGCCAGCAGCTTCGGGACAGGGCGGGGGGTATCGGAGACCCAGTACTTC.

This clone was recorded a few times. The chain links TRBV7-8 to TRBJ2-7; 11 bases agree with TRBD2. V lost 5 bases and J lost 2; bases outside the gene matches: 11. CDR3 length equals 17 residues. Per the germline V gene, CDR1 is SGHVS and CDR2 is FQNEAQ. This CDR3 reads CASSPLVASGGTYEQYF. The CDR3 DNA reads TGTGCCAGCAGCCCTCTGGTGGCTAGCGGGGGGACCTACGAGCAGTACTTC.

J is TRBJ2-5 and V is TRBV4-1, with 15 bases identical to TRBD2. Germline trimming cut 5 bases from V and 1 base from J; bases unmatched to any gene: 5. CDR3 size: 17 residues. The germline CDR1 and CDR2 sequences are MGHRA and YSYEKL. CDR3 loop: CASSRTSGRVVQETQYF. The CDR3, as DNA: TGCGCCAGCAGCAGGACTAGCGGGAGGGTCGTCCAAGAGACCCAGTACTTC.

The gene calls are TRBV29-1 and TRBJ1-5; D gene uncertain. Trimming took off 4 bases at V and 3 bases at J, with 10 bases between the two ends. This CDR3 comprises 13 residues. CDR1 SQVTM and CDR2 ANQGSEA come from the germline V gene. DNA of the CDR3: TGCAGCGTTGCTGACACGGTCAATCAGCCCCAGCATTTT. It specifies CSVADTVNQPQHF.

The chain carries TRBV5-1 and TRBJ2-1, with 11 bases that match TRBD2. In germline, CDR1 is SGHRS, CDR2 YFSETQ. The CDR3 runs to 16 residues. The J segment lost 8 bases and the V segment lost 1 base, leaving 8 bases of the junction unmatched. CDR3 region: CASSLYVAGGPYEQFF. CDR3 bases: TGCGCCAGCAGCTTGTACGTAGCGGGAGGGCCCTATGAGCAGTTCTTC.

This clone appeared once. At the DNA level, this CDR3 is encoded by other sequences in the same sample as well. V usage is TRBV2 and J usage is TRBJ2-3; tentative D call: TRBD1 (6 bases). This CDR3 has 15 residues. Germline V gene data show CDR1 as SNHLY and CDR2 as FYNNEI. Trimming shortened V by 4 bases and J by 4 bases, and 15 bases separated the two germline ends. The CDR3 is CASSVGAGDADTQYF. CDR3 DNA: TGTGCCAGCAGTGTAGGGGCAGGGGACGCAGATACGCAGTATTTT. Supplemented by reference TRBV2 and TRBJ2-3, the full variable domain reads EPEVTQTPSHQVTQMGQEVILRCVPISNHLYFYWYRQILGQKVEFLVSFYNNEISEKSEIFDDQFSVERPDGSNFTLKIRSTKLEDSAMYFCASSVGAGDADTQYFGPGTRLTVL.

This clone showed up just once. The genes are TRBV18 and TRBJ1-1, with unresolved D. CDR1 KGHSH and CDR2 LQKENI come from the germline V gene. V dropped 3 bases and J dropped 1 base, with 6 bases sitting between them. The CDR3 covers 13 residues. As DNA, the CDR3 is TGTGCCAGCTCACCCCAGGAGAACACTGAAGCTTTCTTT. Protein product: CASSPQENTEAFF.

The chain uses TRBV5-1 and TRBJ1-1, with 7 bases matching TRBD1. V dropped 4 bases and J dropped 1; count of bases not matched to a gene: 10. CDR1 SGHRS and CDR2 YFSETQ come from the germline V gene. CDR3 size: 16 residues. CDR3 sequence (DNA): TGCGCCAGCAGCGATCAATTGGGACAGTGGAACACTGAAGCTTTCTTT. It codes for CASSDQLGQWNTEAFF.

V is TRBV11-2 and J is TRBJ1-2; 10 positions match TRBD1. CDR1 is SGHAT, CDR2 FQNNGV, per germline. CDR3 length: 15 amino acids. Trimming cost V 1 base and J 7 bases; bases outside gene matches: 6. The CDR3 DNA reads TGTGCCAGCAGCTTAGCCCGGACAGGGGGGTTTGGCTACACCTTC. Translated, it gives CASSLARTGGFGYTF.